This TCR beta chain comes out of a study of T cells in Graves' hyperthyroidism and ophthalmopathy. CDR3 length equals 15 residues. The germline gives CDR1 SNHLY, CDR2 FYNNEI. Trimming took off 6 bases at V and 5 bases at J, with 19 bases between the two ends. TCR beta CDR3 regions were amplified from RNA. Initially, a first-round RT-PCR of the TCR CDR3 employed the HTBI primer set. TCRdb reprocessed the multiplex PCR reads via MiXCR and lists one record per CDR3 protein. The sample includes a few hundred thousand distinct CDR3 sequences, roughly 15% seen only once; the top ten take roughly 35%. Patients were excluded for uncontrolled infection, other autoimmune disease, pregnancy or lactation. PBMCs were derived from roughly 10 ml fresh peripheral blood. This clonotype was picked up many times. The antigen is not known. Study-level results: Ophthalmopathy cases were set apart from stable hyperthyroidism by a 13 V-J model.

The chain joins TRBV2 to TRBJ2-5; D is unclear. The sample comprised blood. The sequence derives from a woman aged 40 to 55 with Graves' ophthalmopathy. CDR3 DNA sequence: TGTGCCAGCAGCGCCCGAGACGGACCCTGGGAGACCCAGTACTTC. Translated, it gives CASSARDGPWETQYF.